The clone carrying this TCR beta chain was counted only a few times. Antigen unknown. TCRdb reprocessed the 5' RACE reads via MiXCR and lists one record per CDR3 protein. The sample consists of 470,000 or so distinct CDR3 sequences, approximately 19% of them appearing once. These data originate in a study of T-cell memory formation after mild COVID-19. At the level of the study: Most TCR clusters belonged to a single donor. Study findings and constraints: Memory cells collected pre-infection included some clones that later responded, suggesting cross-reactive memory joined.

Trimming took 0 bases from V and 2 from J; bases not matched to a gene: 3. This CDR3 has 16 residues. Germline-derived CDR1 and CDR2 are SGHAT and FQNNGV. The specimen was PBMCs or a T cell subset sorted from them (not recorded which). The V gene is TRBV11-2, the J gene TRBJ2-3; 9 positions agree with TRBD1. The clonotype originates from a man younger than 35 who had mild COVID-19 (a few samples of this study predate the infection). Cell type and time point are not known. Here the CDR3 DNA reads TGTGCCAGCAGCTTAGAGAGACAGGGGGTCACAGATACGCAGTATTTT. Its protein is CASSLERQGVTDTQYF. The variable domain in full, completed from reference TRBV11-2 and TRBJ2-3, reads EAGVAQSPRYKIIEKRQSVAFWCNPISGHATLYWYQQILGQGPKLLIQFQNNGVVDDSQLPKDRFSAERLKGVDSTLKIQPAKLEDSAVYLCASSLERQGVTDTQYFGPGTRLTVL.